Following are 20 T cell receptor beta chains from one sample sequenced in a study of shared clonotypes between healthy human individuals. The naive CD8 subset, CD45RO-negative cells positively selected for CCR7, excluded terminally differentiated effector memory CD45RA+ cells. The assay was immunoSEQ multiplex PCR, and TCRdb's table has in-frame clones only and misses some. The repertoire holds fewer than 800,000 clones, with 92% as singletons. Sequenced input: naive CD8+ T cells sorted from blood. These receptor sequences come from a man aged 30-40 years in good health.

This chain connects TRBV9 to TRBJ2-4; D ambiguous. The germline V gene has CDR1 SGDLS and CDR2 YYNGEE. CDR3 length: 14 amino acids. The V end lost 4 bases, the J end lost 1 base, and 9 bases lay between the germline ends. CDR3 region: CASSPDDAKNIQYF. DNA of the CDR3: TGTGCCAGCAGCCCCGACGATGCCAAAAACATTCAGTACTTC.

The V and J genes are TRBV28 and TRBJ2-4; D is possibly TRBD1 or TRBD2 (5 bases each). V was cut by 6 bases and J by 7 bases, with 19 bases left in between. The CDR3 has 15 residues. Germline V CDR1 and CDR2: MDHEN, SYDVKM. CDR3 nucleotide sequence: TGTGCCAGCAGGAGGACCGGGGCCCTTAAGAACATTCAGTACTTC. It is translated as CASRRTGALKNIQYF.

The CDR3 spells CASSPQDLNEKLFF. As DNA, the CDR3 is TGTGCCAGTAGTCCTCAGGACCTTAATGAAAAACTGTTTTTT. The rearrangement links TRBV19 to TRBJ1-4, with D unclear. The CDR3 is 14 amino acids. The germline V gene has CDR1 LNHDA and CDR2 SQIVND (reference sequence). V lost 5 bases to trimming and J lost 4 bases, with 11 bases between them. The variable domain in full, with the rest retrieved from reference TRBV19 and TRBJ1-4, is DGGITQSPKYLFRKEGQNVTLSCEQNLNHDAMYWYRQDPGQGLRLIYYSQIVNDFQKGDIAEGYSVSREKKESFPLTVTSAQKNPTAFYLCASSPQDLNEKLFFGSGTQLSVL.

This sequence joins TRBV27 and TRBJ2-1; D may be TRBD2 (5 bases). The CDR3 consists of 15 residues. Between the trimmed V and J ends, which lost 5 bases and 5 bases, there was a span of 16 bases. CDR1 is MNHEY and CDR2 is SMNVEV in the germline V gene (reference sequence). CDR3 bases: TGTGCCAGCAGTCGCCCCGGCGGGCCCAACAATGAGCAGTTCTTC. It encodes CASSRPGGPNNEQFF.

The CDR3 nucleotides read TGTGCCAGCAGCCCAGGTTGGGGGGGCACTGAAGCTTTCTTT. It yields the protein CASSPGWGGTEAFF. This chain uses TRBV5-4 with TRBJ1-1, with D maybe TRBD1 (5 bases). This CDR3 is built from 14 residues. The V end was cut by 4 bases, the J end by 4 bases, with 14 bases between. From germline, CDR1 is SGHNT and CDR2 YYREEE (reference sequence).

V usage is TRBV7-9 and J usage is TRBJ1-4; the match to TRBD1 covers 9 bases. The germline V gene has CDR1 SEHNR and CDR2 FQNEAQ (reference sequence). This CDR3 has 17 residues. V shed 2 bases, J shed 8 bases, and the junction held 12 bases outside the gene matches. The CDR3 sequence: CASSLSPGTGLGEKLFF. DNA for the CDR3: TGTGCCAGCAGCTTAAGTCCCGGGACAGGGCTGGGGGAAAAACTGTTTTTT.

The chain uses TRBV7-8 and TRBJ2-1, with D maybe TRBD1 (6 bases). The CDR3 runs 13 residues. V lost 4 bases to trimming and J lost 6 bases, with 10 bases between them. Per germline, CDR1 SGHVS and CDR2 FQNEAQ. The DNA for the CDR3 is TGTGCCAGCAGCTGGGGACAAATCAATGAGCAGTTCTTC. Translated, it gives CASSWGQINEQFF.

This sequence joins TRBV11-2 and TRBJ2-1, with D unresolved. Germline CDR1 and CDR2: SGHAT and FQNNGV. This CDR3 comprises 12 residues. V was cut by 5 bases and J by 6 bases, with 8 bases left in between. The CDR3 DNA reads as TGTGCCAGCAGCCCTTATTCCAATGAGCAGTTCTTC. Translated: CASSPYSNEQFF.

This chain connects TRBV5-1 to TRBJ2-5; D is perhaps TRBD2 (7 bases). Trimming shortened V by 3 bases and J by 2 bases, and 11 bases separated the two germline ends. This CDR3 region has 14 residues. Germline CDR1 and CDR2: SGHRS and YFSETQ. DNA for the CDR3: TGCGCCAGCAGCTCGGAGGGGGGGCAAGAGACCCAGTACTTC. Translated: CASSSEGGQETQYF.

J is TRBJ2-7 and V is TRBV5-1, with 8 bases matching TRBD1. Germline lookup yields CDR1 SGHRS and CDR2 YFSETQ. V lost 2 bases to trimming and J lost 3 bases; unmatched junction nucleotides: 4. The CDR3 is made up of 14 amino acids. The CDR3 loop reads CASSLGQGHYEQYF. CDR3 bases: TGCGCCAGCAGCTTAGGACAGGGACACTACGAGCAGTACTTC.

V usage is TRBV2 and J usage is TRBJ2-5, with D perhaps matching TRBD2 (5 bases). Trimming took off 6 bases at V and 5 bases at J, with 13 bases between the two ends. Germline CDR1 reads SNHLY; CDR2 reads FYNNEI. The CDR3 is 13 residues long. CDR3 in DNA: TGTGCCAGCAGCTTTCTAGCAGATGAGACCCAGTACTTC. Residues: CASSFLADETQYF.

The chain carries TRBV2 and TRBJ2-7, with 9 bases lining up with TRBD1. J was trimmed by 0 bases and V by 1 base; bases with no gene match: 1. This CDR3 is 15 amino acids long. CDR1 is SNHLY and CDR2 is FYNNEI in the germline V gene. CDR3 amino acids: CASSEGTGVSYEQYF. CDR3 DNA sequence: TGTGCCAGCAGTGAAGGGACAGGGGTCTCCTACGAGCAGTACTTC.

V is TRBV18 and J is TRBJ1-3; tentatively, D is TRBD1 (5 bases). The CDR3 covers 17 residues. V lost 3 bases and J 1 base, leaving 16 bases between the germline ends. The V gene's germline CDR1 is KGHSH and CDR2 LQKENI. In DNA form, the CDR3 reads TGTGCCAGCTCACCTCCGGGACCCTGGGAGTCTGGAAACACCATATATTTT. It encodes CASSPPGPWESGNTIYF. The variable domain in full, completed from reference TRBV18 and TRBJ1-3, reads NAGVMQNPRHLVRRRGQEARLRCSPMKGHSHVYWYRQLPEEGLKFMVYLQKENIIDESGMPKERFSAEFPKEGPSILRIQQVVRGDSAAYFCASSPPGPWESGNTIYFGEGSWLTVV.

The chain joins TRBV14 to TRBJ2-2; 9 nucleotides match TRBD2. The germline V gene encodes CDR1 SGHDN and CDR2 FVKESK. Germline trimming cut 4 bases from V and 6 bases from J; bases unmatched to any gene: 3. The CDR3 runs to 14 residues. The CDR3 DNA is TGTGCCAGCAGCCTACTAGCGGGCGCCGGGGAGCTGTTTTTT. Its protein product is CASSLLAGAGELFF.

The chain employs TRBV28 and TRBJ1-2, with TRBD1 matching 7 bases. Germline CDR1 reads MDHEN; CDR2 reads SYDVKM. This CDR3 contains 14 residues. Losses at the gene ends were 5 bases for V and 5 bases for J; bases not matched to a gene: 8. The DNA for the CDR3 is TGTGCCAGCAGTGACCAGGGGGGAGGGTATGGCTACACCTTC. Protein sequence: CASSDQGGGYGYTF.

As concerns this clone: One end of the junction does not line up with germline, which may come from a read error. The same CDR3 can be traced to other DNA sequences in this sample. The rearrangement joins TRBV2 to TRBJ2-3; 9 bases map to TRBD2. Per germline, CDR1 SNHLY and CDR2 FYNNEI. The CDR3 runs 15 residues. This chain's CDR3 is CASSLTSGFADTQYF. As DNA, the CDR3 is TGCGCCAGCAGCCTTACTAGCGGGTTTGCAGATACGCAGTATTTT.

This rearrangement joins TRBV18 to TRBJ1-5; a weak D match, TRBD1 (6 bases). The germline V and J ends were trimmed by 3 bases and 1 base, with 13 bases remaining between them. From germline, CDR1 is KGHSH and CDR2 LQKENI. The CDR3 length is 16 residues. The CDR3 loop is CASSPVNRVSNQPQHF. In nucleotides, the CDR3 is TGTGCCAGCTCACCCGTTAACAGGGTAAGCAATCAGCCCCAGCATTTT.

The chain links TRBV7-9 to TRBJ2-7; TRBD2 matches 8 bases. Looked up from germline, CDR1 is SEHNR and CDR2 is FQNEAQ (reference sequence). The CDR3 length is 13 residues. Losses at the gene ends were 7 bases for V and 0 bases for J; bases not matched to a gene: 2. CDR3 nucleotide sequence: TGTGCCAGCACAGCGGGAGTCTCCTACGAGCAGTACTTC. This encodes CASTAGVSYEQYF.

V is TRBV19 and J is TRBJ2-2, with 8 bases fitting TRBD2. Trimming at V came to 5 bases and at J to 9 bases, leaving 5 bases not matched to a gene. This CDR3 spans 13 amino acids. Germline V gives CDR1 LNHDA, CDR2 SQIVND (reference sequence). CDR3 sequence reads: CASSVAGNRELFF. DNA for the CDR3: TGTGCCAGTAGTGTAGCGGGAAACCGGGAGCTGTTTTTT.

This clone was detected only a few times. This rearrangement joins TRBV27 to TRBJ2-1; 7 positions match TRBD2. Germline V gene sequence: CDR1 MNHEY, CDR2 SMNVEV (reference sequence). V lost 5 bases and J lost 0; bases outside the gene matches: 7. This CDR3 spans 16 amino acids. This chain's CDR3 is CASSGLGGSSYNEQFF. The CDR3 DNA reads as TGTGCCAGCAGTGGGCTGGGCGGGAGCTCCTACAATGAGCAGTTCTTC.